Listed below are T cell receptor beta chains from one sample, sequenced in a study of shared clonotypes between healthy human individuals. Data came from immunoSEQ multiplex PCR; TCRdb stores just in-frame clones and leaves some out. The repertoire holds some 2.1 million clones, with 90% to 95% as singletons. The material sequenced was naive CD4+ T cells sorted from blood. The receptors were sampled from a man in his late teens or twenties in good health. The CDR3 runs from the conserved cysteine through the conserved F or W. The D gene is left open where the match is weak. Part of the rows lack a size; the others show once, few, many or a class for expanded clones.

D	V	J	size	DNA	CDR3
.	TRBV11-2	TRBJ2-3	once	TGTGCCAGCAGCTCCATAGGACTGGTCACAGATACGCAGTATTTT	CASSSIGLVTDTQYF
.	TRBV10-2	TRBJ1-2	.	TGCGCCAGCAGCCTATACCAGGAGGGCTATGGCTACACCTTC	CASSLYQEGYGYTF
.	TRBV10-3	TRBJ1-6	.	TGTGCCATCAGTGCAGCAAGGGGGGATTCACCCCTCCACTTT	CAISAARGDSPLHF
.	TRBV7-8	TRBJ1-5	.	TGTGCCAGCAGCTTAGTGGATCAGCCCCAGCATTTT	CASSLVDQPQHF
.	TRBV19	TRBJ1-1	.	TGTGCCAGTACCGATGGTTTATTTGAGTTTGGAGCTTTCTTT	CASTDGLFEFGAFF
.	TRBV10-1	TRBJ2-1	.	TGCGCCAGCAGTGGGATACAGGGGAGGCTTGGGAATGAGCAGTTCTTC	CASSGIQGRLGNEQFF
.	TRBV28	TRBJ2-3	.	TGTGCCAGCAGTTTAGATGCCACAGATACGCAGTATTTT	CASSLDATDTQYF
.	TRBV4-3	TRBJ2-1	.	TGCGCCAGCAGCCAAGCACGGGGCACCTACAATGAGCAGTTCTTC	CASSQARGTYNEQFF
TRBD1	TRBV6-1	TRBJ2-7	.	TGTGCCAGCGTTCGGGACAGGGGGGGCTACGAGCAGTACTTC	CASVRDRGGYEQYF
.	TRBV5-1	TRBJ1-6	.	TGCGCCAGCAGCTTGCAGGGTAGGGTATACTCACCCCTCCACTTT	CASSLQGRVYSPLHF
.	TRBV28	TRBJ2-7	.	TGTGCCAGCAACCCCTCCGGGGGTTTCTACGAGCAGTACTTC	CASNPSGGFYEQYF
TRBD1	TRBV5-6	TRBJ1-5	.	TGTGCCAGCAGCTTGGGGACGGGACAGGCGAAACAGCCCCAGCATTTT	CASSLGTGQAKQPQHF
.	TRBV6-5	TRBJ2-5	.	TGTGCCAGCAGCCCCCTCCCGGGCCAAGAGACCCAGTACTTC	CASSPLPGQETQYF
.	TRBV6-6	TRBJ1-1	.	TGTGCCAGCAGTTACTCACGGACGAGCACTGAAGCTTTCTTT	CASSYSRTSTEAFF
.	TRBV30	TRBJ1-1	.	TGTGCCTGGAGACCGCGGGGGAGAGTGAACACTGAAGCTTTCTTT	CAWRPRGRVNTEAFF
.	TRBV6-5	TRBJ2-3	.	TGTGCCAGCAGGGCCGGGACCTCCGGGGCAGATACGCAGTATTTT	CASRAGTSGADTQYF
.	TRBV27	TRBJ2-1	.	TGTGCCAGCAGTTCCTCAGGGAGCTCCTACAATGAGCAGTTCTTC	CASSSSGSSYNEQFF
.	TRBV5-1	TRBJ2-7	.	TGCGCCAGCAGCTTGAGGGCAGACTCCTACGAGCAGTACTTC	CASSLRADSYEQYF
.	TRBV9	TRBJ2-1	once	TGTGCCAGCAGCGTAGCACAGTACAATGAGCAGTTCTTC	CASSVAQYNEQFF
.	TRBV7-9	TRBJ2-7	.	TGTGCCAGCAGCTTAGTGGGGACGGCCAATCGGCAGTACTTC	CASSLVGTANRQYF
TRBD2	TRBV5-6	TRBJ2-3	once	TGTGCCAGCAGCTTGGGGACTAGCGGGAGGGCCGGGACGAGCGATACGCAGTATTTT	CASSLGTSGRAGTSDTQYF
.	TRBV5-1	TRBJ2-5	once	TGCGCCAGCAGCTTCGGAGGACAATTCCAAGAGACCCAGTACTTC	CASSFGGQFQETQYF
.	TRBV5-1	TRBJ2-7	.	TGCGCCAGCAGCTTGGACGTAGCCCGAATTCAACCCTACGAGCAGTACTTC	CASSLDVARIQPYEQYF
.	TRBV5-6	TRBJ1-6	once	TGTGCCAGCAGCTTCCAGGGAAACTCCTATAATTCACCCCTCCACTTT	CASSFQGNSYNSPLHF
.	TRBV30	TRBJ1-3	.	TGTGCCTGGAGTCTAAGCTCTGGAAACACCATATATTTT	CAWSLSSGNTIYF
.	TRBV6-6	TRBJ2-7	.	TGTGCCAGCAGGCGGGACACCGACTACGAGCAGTACTTC	CASRRDTDYEQYF
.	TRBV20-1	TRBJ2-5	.	TGCAGTGCTAGCCCTCAAGAGACCCAGTACTTC	CSASPQETQYF
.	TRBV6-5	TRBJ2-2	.	TGTGCCAGCAGTTACTCCAGAGCGAACACCGGGGAGCTGTTTTTT	CASSYSRANTGELFF
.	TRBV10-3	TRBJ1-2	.	TGTGCCATCAGTGGCAGGGAGGGATATGGCTACACCTTC	CAISGREGYGYTF
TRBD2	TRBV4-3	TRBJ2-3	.	TGCGCCAGCAGCCAAGGGGGCCTAGCGGGAGGATCAGATACGCAGTATTTT	CASSQGGLAGGSDTQYF
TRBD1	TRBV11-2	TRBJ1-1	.	TGTGCCAGCAGCTTAAAAACAGGGGTTTTCGCTGAAGCTTTCTTT	CASSLKTGVFAEAFF
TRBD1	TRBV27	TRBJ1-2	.	TGTGCCAGCAGTTCGACCGACAGGGGTGTTGGCTACACCTTC	CASSSTDRGVGYTF
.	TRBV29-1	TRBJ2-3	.	TGCAGCGTTGATGTGGGGAACACAGATACGCAGTATTTT	CSVDVGNTDTQYF